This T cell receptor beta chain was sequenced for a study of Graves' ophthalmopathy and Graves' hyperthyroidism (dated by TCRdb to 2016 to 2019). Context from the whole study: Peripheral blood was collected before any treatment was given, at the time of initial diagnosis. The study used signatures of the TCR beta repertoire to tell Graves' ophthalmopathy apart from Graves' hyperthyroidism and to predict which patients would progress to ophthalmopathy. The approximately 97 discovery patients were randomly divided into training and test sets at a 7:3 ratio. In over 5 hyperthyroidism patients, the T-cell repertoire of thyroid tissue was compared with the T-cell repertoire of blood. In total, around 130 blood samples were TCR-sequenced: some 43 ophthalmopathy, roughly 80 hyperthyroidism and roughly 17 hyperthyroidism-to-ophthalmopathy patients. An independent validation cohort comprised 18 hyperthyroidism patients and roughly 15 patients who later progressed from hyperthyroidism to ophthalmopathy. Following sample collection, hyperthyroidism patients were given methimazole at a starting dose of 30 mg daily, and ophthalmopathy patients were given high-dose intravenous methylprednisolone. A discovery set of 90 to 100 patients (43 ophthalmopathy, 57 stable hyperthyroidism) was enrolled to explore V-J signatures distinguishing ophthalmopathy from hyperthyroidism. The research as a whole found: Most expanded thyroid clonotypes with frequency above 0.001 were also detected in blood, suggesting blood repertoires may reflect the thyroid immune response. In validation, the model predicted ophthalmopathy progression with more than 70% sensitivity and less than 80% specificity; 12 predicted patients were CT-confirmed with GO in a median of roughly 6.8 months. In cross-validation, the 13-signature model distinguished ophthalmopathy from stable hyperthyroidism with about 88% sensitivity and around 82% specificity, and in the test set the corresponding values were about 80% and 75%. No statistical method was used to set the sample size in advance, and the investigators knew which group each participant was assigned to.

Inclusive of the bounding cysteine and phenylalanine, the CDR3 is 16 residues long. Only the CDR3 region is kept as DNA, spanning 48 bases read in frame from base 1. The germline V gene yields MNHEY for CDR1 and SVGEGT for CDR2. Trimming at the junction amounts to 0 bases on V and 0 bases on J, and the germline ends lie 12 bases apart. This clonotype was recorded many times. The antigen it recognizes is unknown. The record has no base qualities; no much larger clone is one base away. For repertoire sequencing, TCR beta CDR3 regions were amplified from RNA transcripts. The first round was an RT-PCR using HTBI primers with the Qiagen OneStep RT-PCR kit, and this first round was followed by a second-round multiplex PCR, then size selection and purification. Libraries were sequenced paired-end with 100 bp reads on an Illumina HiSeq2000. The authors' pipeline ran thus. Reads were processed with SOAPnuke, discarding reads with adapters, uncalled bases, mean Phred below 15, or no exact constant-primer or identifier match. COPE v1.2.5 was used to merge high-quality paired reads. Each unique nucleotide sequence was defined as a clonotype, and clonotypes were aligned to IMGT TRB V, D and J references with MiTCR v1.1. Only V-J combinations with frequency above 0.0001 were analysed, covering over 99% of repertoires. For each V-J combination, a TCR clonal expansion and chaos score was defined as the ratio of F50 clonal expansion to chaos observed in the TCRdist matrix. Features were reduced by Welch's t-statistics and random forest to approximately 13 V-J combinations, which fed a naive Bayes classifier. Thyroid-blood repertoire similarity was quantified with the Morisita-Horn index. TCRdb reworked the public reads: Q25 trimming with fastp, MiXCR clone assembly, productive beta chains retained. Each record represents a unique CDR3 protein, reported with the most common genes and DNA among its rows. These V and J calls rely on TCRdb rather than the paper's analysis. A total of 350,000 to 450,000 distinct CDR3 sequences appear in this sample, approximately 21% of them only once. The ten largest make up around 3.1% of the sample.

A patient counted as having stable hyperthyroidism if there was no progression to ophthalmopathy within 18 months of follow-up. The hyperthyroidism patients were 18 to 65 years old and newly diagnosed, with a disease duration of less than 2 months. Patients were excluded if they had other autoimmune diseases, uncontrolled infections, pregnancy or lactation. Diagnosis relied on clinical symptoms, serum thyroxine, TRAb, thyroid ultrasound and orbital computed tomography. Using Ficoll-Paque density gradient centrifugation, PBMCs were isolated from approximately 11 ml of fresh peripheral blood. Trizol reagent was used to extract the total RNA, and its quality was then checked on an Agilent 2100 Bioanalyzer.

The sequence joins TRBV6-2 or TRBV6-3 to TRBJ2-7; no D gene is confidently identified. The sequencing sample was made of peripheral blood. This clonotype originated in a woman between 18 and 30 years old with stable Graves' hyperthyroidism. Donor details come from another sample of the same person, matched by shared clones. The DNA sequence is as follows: TGTGCCAGCAGTTACTCAAGGACGTTCTACTCCTACGAGCAGTACTTC. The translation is CASSYSRTFYSYEQYF.